These 21 T cell receptor beta chains originate from one sample sequenced in a study of cytotoxic CD8 clonotypes in ibrutinib-treated CLL. Generated by immunoSEQ multiplex PCR, the TCRdb table keeps only in-frame clones and is missing some. The sample carries about 140,000 clones, approximately 80% recorded once. Material: PBMCs, obtained after 36 months of ibrutinib treatment. The receptors were gathered from a human donor with chronic lymphocytic leukemia.

The chain is built from TRBV6-1 and TRBJ2-7; the match to TRBD2 covers 11 bases. CDR1 is MNHNS and CDR2 is SASEGT in the germline V gene. V was pared by 5 bases and J by 3 bases, with 6 bases of the junction left unmatched. This CDR3 is 15 amino acids long. This chain's CDR3 is CASSWGLAENYEQYF. In DNA form, the CDR3 reads TGTGCCAGCAGTTGGGGACTAGCGGAGAACTACGAGCAGTACTTC.

This chain uses TRBV6-6 with TRBJ2-1, with a possible D match to TRBD1 (6 bases). Looked up from germline, CDR1 is MNHNY and CDR2 is SVGAGI (reference sequence). Trimming cost V 5 bases and J 2 bases, with 10 bases left between them. This CDR3 region has 14 residues. This CDR3 is CASSPDRTYNEQFF. CDR3 in DNA: TGTGCCAGCAGTCCGGACAGAACCTACAATGAGCAGTTCTTC.

The CDR3 coding sequence is TGTGCCAGCAGTCCACATCCTAGCGGGAGTTTCGGGGAGCTGTTTTTT. Protein sequence: CASSPHPSGSFGELFF. The chain carries TRBV27 and TRBJ2-2; 10 bases are a match to TRBD2. V trimming: 5 bases; J trimming: 7 bases; junction bases outside the gene matches: 10. This CDR3 spans 16 amino acids. Per germline, CDR1 MNHEY and CDR2 SMNVEV (reference sequence).

J is TRBJ2-4 and V is TRBV6-6; a weak D match, TRBD2 (5 bases). V shed 0 bases and J shed 3 bases, with 12 bases lying between them. The length of the CDR3 is 16 residues. CDR1 is MNHNY and CDR2 is SVGAGI in the germline V gene (reference sequence). The CDR3 region has the DNA TGTGCCAGCAGTTACTCGATCCCCGGGGACAAAAACATTCAGTACTTC. It encodes CASSYSIPGDKNIQYF.

V and J are TRBV30 and TRBJ1-5, with D hard to call. Looked up from germline, CDR1 is GTSNPN and CDR2 is SVGIG (reference sequence). There are 13 residues in the CDR3. Deletions cut 5 bases from V and 0 bases from J, with 8 bases between. CDR3 sequence (DNA): TGTGCCTGGGGCAGAAATAGCAATCAGCCCCAGCATTTT. This codes for CAWGRNSNQPQHF. Using reference TRBV30 and TRBJ1-5 for the parts outside the CDR3, the full variable domain is SQTIHQWPATLVQPVGSPLSLECTVEGTSNPNLYWYRQAAGRGLQLLFYSVGIGQISSEVPQNLSASRPQDRQFILSSKKLLLSDSGFYLCAWGRNSNQPQHFGDGTRLSIL.

The rearrangement links TRBV27 to TRBJ2-3; D unclear. The CDR3 sequence is 15 residues long. Trimming took off 3 bases at V and 3 bases at J, with 13 bases between the two ends. The germline CDR1 and CDR2 sequences are MNHEY and SMNVEV (reference sequence). CDR3 nucleotides: TGTGCCAGCAGTTTGAACCTATTGGGAACAGATACGCAGTATTTT. As protein: CASSLNLLGTDTQYF.

The chain combines TRBV11-2 with TRBJ1-1, with no clear D. The CDR3 is 14 residues long. V lost 5 bases and J lost 0, with 10 bases in between. The V gene's germline CDR1 is SGHAT and CDR2 FQNNGV. The CDR3 DNA reads as TGTGCCAGCAGCACCATGGGAGTGAACACTGAAGCTTTCTTT. As protein: CASSTMGVNTEAFF.

This clone has only a few counts. The rearrangement joins TRBV4-2 to TRBJ2-6; D remains unclear. The CDR3 is 16 amino acids. CDR1 is LGHNA, CDR2 YNFKEQ, per germline. V was cut by 0 bases and J by 0 bases, with 6 bases left in between. The CDR3, as DNA: TGTGCCAGCAGCCAAGATTATGGCTCTGGGGCCAACGTCCTGACTTTC. As protein: CASSQDYGSGANVLTF.

This clone came up once. CDR3 bases: TGTGCCAGCAGCTTAGAGAGGGGGGCAGATTCCTACAATGAGCAGTTCTTC. Its protein is CASSLERGADSYNEQFF. This chain uses TRBV7-9 with TRBJ2-1, with D possibly being TRBD1 or TRBD2 (6 bases each). The CDR3 runs 17 residues. V was pared by 1 base and J by 1 base, with 14 bases between. Looked up from germline, CDR1 is SEHNR and CDR2 is FQNEAQ (reference sequence).

The chain carries TRBV10-3 and TRBJ1-5, with 11 bases fitting TRBD1. CDR3 length equals 18 residues. Trimming removed 3 bases from V and 0 bases from J; junction bases left unmatched: 7. Per germline, CDR1 ENHRY and CDR2 SYGVKD. CDR3 protein: CAISDKGQGVHSNQPQHF. The CDR3 DNA reads as TGTGCCATCAGTGACAAGGGACAGGGGGTCCATAGCAATCAGCCCCAGCATTTT.

This clone was found a few times. CDR3 DNA: TGTGCCACCCGTACCGGGACAGGGGTAGGCGAGCAGTACTTC. Translating it yields CATRTGTGVGEQYF. The J gene is TRBJ2-7, the V gene TRBV6-5; TRBD1 matches 10 bases. The ends lost 10 bases at V and 6 bases at J; junction bases unmatched: 12. This CDR3 is built from 14 residues. The V gene's germline CDR1 is MNHEY and CDR2 SVGAGI.

CDR3 loop: CASSPTSGRVYNEQFF. CDR3 bases: TGTGCCAGCAGTCCGACTAGCGGGAGAGTCTACAATGAGCAGTTCTTC. This rearrangement joins TRBV7-9 to TRBJ2-1; 12 nucleotides line up with TRBD2. The CDR3 covers 16 residues. Germline loops: CDR1 SEHNR, CDR2 FQNEAQ (reference sequence). Trimming cost V 6 bases and J 3 bases; bases outside gene matches: 6.

The chain uses TRBV7-6 and TRBJ2-1; 9 bases are shared with TRBD2. CDR3 size: 15 residues. With 7 bases clipped from V and 6 bases from J, the junction kept 10 bases outside the gene matches. CDR1 and CDR2 (germline): SGHVS, FNYEAQ. The CDR3 spells CASTEEVAGANEQFF. In nucleotides, the CDR3 is TGTGCCAGCACTGAGGAGGTAGCGGGAGCCAATGAGCAGTTCTTC.

This clone was picked up one time. V and J are TRBV9 and TRBJ2-7, with TRBD1 matching over 8 bases. The V gene's germline CDR1 is SGDLS and CDR2 YYNGEE. The CDR3 sequence is 15 residues long. Trimming removed 3 bases from V and 0 bases from J; junction bases left unmatched: 5. This CDR3 reads CASSGTGTSSYEQYF. For the CDR3, the DNA is TGTGCCAGCAGCGGGACAGGGACGAGCTCCTACGAGCAGTACTTC.

CDR3: CASSFHGGYTGELFF. DNA of the CDR3: TGTGCCAGCAGCTTTCACGGGGGATACACCGGGGAGCTGTTTTTT. The chain combines TRBV4-2 with TRBJ2-2; possibly TRBD2 for D (6 bases). V was clipped by 5 bases and J by 3 bases, with 13 bases between them. Germline values: CDR1 LGHNA, CDR2 YNFKEQ. This CDR3 has 15 amino acids.

The V and J genes are TRBV29-1 and TRBJ2-5, with D possibly called TRBD1 or TRBD2 (5 bases each). This CDR3 has 14 residues. V lost 2 bases, J lost 5 bases, and 15 bases lay in between. Germline CDR1 is SQVTM and CDR2 is ANQGSEA. In DNA, the CDR3 is TGCAGCGTTGAACGGGGCGCACCAGGGGAGACCCAGTACTTC. This sequence encodes CSVERGAPGETQYF.

The V gene is TRBV10-1, the J gene TRBJ2-2, with 9 nucleotides matching TRBD2. CDR1 is WNHNN, CDR2 SYGVQD, per germline (reference sequence). The CDR3 is 16 residues long. Trimming removed 6 bases from V and 4 bases from J; junction bases left unmatched: 9. CDR3 sequence: CASRQGLAGSTGELFF. CDR3 DNA: TGCGCCAGCAGGCAGGGTCTAGCGGGAAGCACCGGGGAGCTGTTTTTT.

The V call is TRBV7-9, the J call TRBJ1-2; a weak D match, TRBD1 (6 bases). V shed 4 bases and J shed 5 bases, with 17 bases lying between them. Germline V gives CDR1 SEHNR, CDR2 FQNEAQ (reference sequence). This CDR3 spans 15 amino acids. Written as DNA, the CDR3 is TGTGCCAGCAGCTCCGGACAGTCAAGGATTTATGGCTACACCTTC. Protein: CASSSGQSRIYGYTF.

The rearrangement joins TRBV20-1 to TRBJ2-1, with 7 nucleotides matching TRBD2. The CDR3 spans 11 residues. V lost 4 bases to trimming and J lost 8 bases; unmatched junction nucleotides: 2. Germline V gene data show CDR1 as DFQATT and CDR2 as SNEGSKA (reference sequence). CDR3 DNA sequence: TGCAGTGCTATTCGGGGGGATGAGCAGTTCTTC. It translates to CSAIRGDEQFF.

The V gene is TRBV10-2, the J gene TRBJ2-2; perhaps TRBD2 as D (6 bases). The V end was cut by 7 bases, the J end by 6 bases, with 15 bases between. The CDR3 runs 14 residues. Germline V gives CDR1 WSHSY, CDR2 SAAADI. The DNA of the CDR3 is TGCGCCAGCATGGTACGGGAGCGTCCCGGGGAGCTGTTTTTT. This translates into CASMVRERPGELFF.

The chain links TRBV10-2 to TRBJ1-2, with 8 nucleotides matching TRBD1. V lost 1 base to trimming and J lost 4 bases; unmatched junction nucleotides: 17. CDR1 and CDR2 (germline): WSHSY, SAAADI. The length of the CDR3 is 19 residues. The CDR3 DNA reads TGCGCCAGCAGTGAGTGGCCCCGGACAGGGAGCGAAGGGACCTATGGCTACACCTTC. Protein: CASSEWPRTGSEGTYGYTF.